The 3 T cell receptor beta chains presented below share a single source sample, sequenced in a study of T cells after yellow fever vaccination. From the 5' RACE reads, TCRdb called clonotypes with MiXCR, one entry per CDR3 protein. The data hold 550,000 to 750,000 distinct CDR3 sequences, with about 13% observed a single time. Sequenced material: PBMCs, taken on the day of the yellow fever booster vaccination. Receptor source: a man in his thirties or forties who received the YFV17D yellow fever vaccine.

The chain joins TRBV7-9 to TRBJ1-5, with D unclear. Germline lookup yields CDR1 SEHNR and CDR2 FQNEAQ (reference sequence). This CDR3 has 15 amino acids. Trimming took 0 bases from V and 5 from J, leaving 11 bases between them. CDR3 in amino acids: CASSLAGRIDQPQHF. The CDR3 DNA reads TGTGCCAGCAGCTTAGCAGGCAGGATAGATCAGCCCCAGCATTTT.

This clonotype was counted a few times. This sequence joins TRBV9 and TRBJ2-3; no reliable D call. CDR3 length: 15 amino acids. The ends were cut back, 5 bases at V and 1 base at J, with 14 bases in the middle. Germline CDR1 and CDR2: SGDLS and YYNGEE. CDR3 amino acids: CASSIGSRGTDTQYF. The DNA of the CDR3 is TGTGCCAGCAGTATTGGATCTCGGGGCACAGATACGCAGTATTTT.

The chain couples TRBV28 to TRBJ2-3; D possibly corresponds to TRBD1 (5 bases). This CDR3 has 16 residues. Trimming removed 7 bases from V and 2 bases from J, with 19 bases in between. Germline V CDR1 and CDR2: MDHEN, SYDVKM. The CDR3 loop is CASNPTDNPYTDTQYF. In DNA form, the CDR3 reads TGTGCCAGCAACCCGACAGATAACCCATACACAGATACGCAGTATTTT.